The 3 T cell receptor beta chains in this list originate from one sample, sequenced in a study of blood T cell repertoires in COVID-19. Method: immunoSEQ multiplex PCR; TCRdb's copy keeps in-frame clones and lacks some. Among some 490,000 clones listed, about 88% were seen once. Sequenced: PBMCs or T cells enriched from blood (not recorded which). These TCRs come from an older woman who had recovered from COVID-19.

The chain carries TRBV2 and TRBJ2-7; TRBD1 matches 10 bases. The CDR3 contains 16 residues. In germline, CDR1 is SNHLY, CDR2 FYNNEI. J gave up 6 bases and V 7 bases, and 15 bases lay outside the gene matches. DNA of the CDR3: TGTGCCAGCACCGGGACAGGGGACCGGCTTGGGCTCGAGCAGTACTTC. This sequence encodes CASTGTGDRLGLEQYF.

The chain links TRBV21-1 to TRBJ1-5; TRBD1, the table's D call, was not compared with the DNA. TRBV21-1 is a pseudogene. The CDR3 contains 11 residues. The DNA for the CDR3 is TGTGCCAGCGACAGGGATCAGCCCCAGCATTTT. As protein: CASDRDQPQHF.

This clone has more than one count but fewer than ten. The chain uses TRBV6-5 and TRBJ1-1, with 7 nucleotides matching TRBD1. This CDR3 contains 13 residues. Germline V gene lookup returns CDR1 MNHEY and CDR2 SVGAGI. The trim removed 6 bases at V and 4 bases at J, leaving 5 bases unmatched. The CDR3 nucleotides read TGTGCCAGCAGGTCGACAGGGTCCACTGAAGCTTTCTTT. Amino acids: CASRSTGSTEAFF.